This TCR beta chain was identified in a study of T-cell reconstitution after alpha-beta-depleted transplantation in children. The authors prepared the TCRbeta library with unique molecular identifiers. Via MiXCR, TCRdb re-called the PCR reads, giving one row per CDR3 protein. The profile shows fewer than 700,000 distinct CDR3 sequences, 20% to 25% of them singletons. In germline, CDR1 is SQVTM, CDR2 ANQGSEA. The CDR3 length is 15 residues. Trimming removed 5 bases from V and 0 bases from J, with 13 bases in between. This clonotype was seen ten or more times. Its specificity is unknown. Findings and caveats of the study: Surviving recipient T cells and intrathymic progenitors accounted for some patients' high TCRbeta diversity at day 60. Where alpha-beta T cells came from about two months after transplant was reportedly several hundred expanded graft clones. Counts and diversity of T cells one year after transplant came mostly from newly produced T cells.

This receptor was obtained from a boy in the first two years of life who had a stem cell transplant for acute myeloid leukemia, so the T cells may come from the graft donor. V is TRBV29-1 and J is TRBJ2-2; D gene uncertain. This sample comprised PBMCs, mostly from graft donor cells, obtained 360 days after TCRalphabeta/CD19-depleted stem cell transplant. CDR3 in amino acids: CSVKVRASNTGELFF. CDR3 in DNA: TGCAGCGTTAAGGTCCGGGCTTCGAACACCGGGGAGCTGTTTTTT.